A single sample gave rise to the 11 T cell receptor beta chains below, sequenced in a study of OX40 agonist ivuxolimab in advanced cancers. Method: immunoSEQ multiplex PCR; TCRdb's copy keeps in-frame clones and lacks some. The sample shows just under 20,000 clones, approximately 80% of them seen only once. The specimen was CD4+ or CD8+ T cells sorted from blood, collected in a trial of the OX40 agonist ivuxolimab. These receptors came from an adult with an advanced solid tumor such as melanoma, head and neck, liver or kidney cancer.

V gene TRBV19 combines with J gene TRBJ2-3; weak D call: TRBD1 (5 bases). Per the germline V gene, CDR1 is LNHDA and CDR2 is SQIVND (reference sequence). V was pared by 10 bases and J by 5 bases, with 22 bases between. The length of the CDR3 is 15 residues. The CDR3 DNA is TGTGCCACTCGAAGGGCAGGGCGAACGGGAGATACGCAGTATTTT. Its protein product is CATRRAGRTGDTQYF. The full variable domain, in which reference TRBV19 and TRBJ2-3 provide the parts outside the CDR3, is DGGITQSPKYLFRKEGQNVTLSCEQNLNHDAMYWYRQDPGQGLRLIYYSQIVNDFQKGDIAEGYSVSREKKESFPLTVTSAQKNPTAFYLCATRRAGRTGDTQYFGPGTRLTVL.

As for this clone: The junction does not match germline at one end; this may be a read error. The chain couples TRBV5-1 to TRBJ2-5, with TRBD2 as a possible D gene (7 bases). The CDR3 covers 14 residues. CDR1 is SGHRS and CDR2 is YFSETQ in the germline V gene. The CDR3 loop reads CASSSLGGQEAQYF. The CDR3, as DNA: TGCGCCAGCAGCTCGCTGGGGGGGCAAGAGGCCCAGTACTTC.

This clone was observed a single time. This CDR3 is CAISEKAGRARPGNTIYF. CDR3 in DNA: TGTGCCATCAGTGAAAAGGCTGGCAGGGCCAGGCCTGGAAACACCATATATTTT. The rearrangement links TRBV10-3 to TRBJ1-3, with D perhaps TRBD1 (5 bases). The CDR3 extends over 18 amino acids. V was cut by 3 bases and J by 2 bases, with 20 bases left in between. CDR1 is ENHRY and CDR2 is SYGVKD in the germline V gene.

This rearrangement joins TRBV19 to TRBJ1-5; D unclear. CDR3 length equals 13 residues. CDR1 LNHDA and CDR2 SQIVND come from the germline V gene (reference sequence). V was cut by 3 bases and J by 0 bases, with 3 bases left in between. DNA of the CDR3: TGTGCCAGTAGTATGGGTAGCAATCAGCCCCAGCATTTT. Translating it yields CASSMGSNQPQHF.

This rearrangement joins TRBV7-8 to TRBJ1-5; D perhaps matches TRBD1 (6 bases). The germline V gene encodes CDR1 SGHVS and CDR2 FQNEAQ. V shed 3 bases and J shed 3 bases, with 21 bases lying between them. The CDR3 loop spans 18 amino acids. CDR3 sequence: CASSFLAAQGPLNQPQHF. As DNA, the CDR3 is TGTGCCAGCAGCTTCCTAGCCGCACAGGGCCCCCTCAATCAGCCCCAGCATTTT.

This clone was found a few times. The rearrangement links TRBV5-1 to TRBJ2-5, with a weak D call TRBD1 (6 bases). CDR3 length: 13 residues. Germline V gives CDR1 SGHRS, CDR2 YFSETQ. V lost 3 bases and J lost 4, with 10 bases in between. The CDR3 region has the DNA TGCGCCAGCAGCTCCACAGGGTCAGAGACCCAGTACTTC. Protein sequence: CASSSTGSETQYF.

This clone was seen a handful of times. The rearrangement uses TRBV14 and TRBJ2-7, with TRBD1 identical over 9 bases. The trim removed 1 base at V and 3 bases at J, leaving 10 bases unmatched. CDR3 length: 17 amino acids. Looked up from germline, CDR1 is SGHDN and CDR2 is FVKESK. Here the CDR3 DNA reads TGTGCCAGCAGCCAAGGTTGGACAGGGGCCCGTCTCTACGAGCAGTACTTC. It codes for CASSQGWTGARLYEQYF. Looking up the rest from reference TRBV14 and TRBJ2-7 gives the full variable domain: EAGVTQFPSHSVIEKGQTVTLRCDPISGHDNLYWYRRVMGKEIKFLLHFVKESKQDESGMPNNRFLAERTGGTYSTLKVQPAELEDSGVYFCASSQGWTGARLYEQYFGPGTRLTVT.

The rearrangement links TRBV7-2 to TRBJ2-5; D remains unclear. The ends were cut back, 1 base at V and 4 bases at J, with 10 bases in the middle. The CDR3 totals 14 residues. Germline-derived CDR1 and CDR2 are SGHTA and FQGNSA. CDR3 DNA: TGTGCCAGCAGCTTAGGGGCAAGGCGAGAGACCCAGTACTTC. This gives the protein CASSLGARRETQYF.

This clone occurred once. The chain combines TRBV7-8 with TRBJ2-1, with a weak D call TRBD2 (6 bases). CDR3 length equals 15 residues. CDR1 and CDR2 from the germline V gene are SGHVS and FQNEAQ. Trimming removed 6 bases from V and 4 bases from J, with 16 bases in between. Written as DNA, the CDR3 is TGTGCCAGCAGGGACCGGGGACTGCTATACAATGAGCAGTTCTTC. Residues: CASRDRGLLYNEQFF.

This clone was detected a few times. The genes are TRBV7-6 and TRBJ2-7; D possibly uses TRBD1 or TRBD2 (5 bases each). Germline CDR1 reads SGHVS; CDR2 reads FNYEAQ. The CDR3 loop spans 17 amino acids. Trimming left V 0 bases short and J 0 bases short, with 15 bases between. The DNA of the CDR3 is TGTGCCAGCAGCTTAGCCCTGGGACGGAGGAGCTCCTACGAGCAGTACTTC. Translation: CASSLALGRRSSYEQYF.

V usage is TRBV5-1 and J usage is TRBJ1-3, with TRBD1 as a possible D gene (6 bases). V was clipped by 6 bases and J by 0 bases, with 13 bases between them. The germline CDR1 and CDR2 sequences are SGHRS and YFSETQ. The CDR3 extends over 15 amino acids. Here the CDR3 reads CASTTSDSSGNTIYF. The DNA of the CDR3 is TGCGCCAGCACTACTTCGGACAGCTCTGGAAACACCATATATTTT.